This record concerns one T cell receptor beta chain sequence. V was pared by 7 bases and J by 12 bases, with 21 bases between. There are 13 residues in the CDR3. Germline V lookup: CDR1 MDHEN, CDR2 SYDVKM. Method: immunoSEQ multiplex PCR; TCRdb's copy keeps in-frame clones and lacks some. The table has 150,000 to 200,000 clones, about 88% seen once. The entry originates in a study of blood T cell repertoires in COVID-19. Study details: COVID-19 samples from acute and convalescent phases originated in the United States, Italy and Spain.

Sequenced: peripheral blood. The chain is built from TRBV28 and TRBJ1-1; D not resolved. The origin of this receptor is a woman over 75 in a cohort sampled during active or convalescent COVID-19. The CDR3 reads CASTWEGRRLSFF. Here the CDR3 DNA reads TGTGCCAGCACTTGGGAGGGTCGGAGGTTGTCTTTCTTT.